One sample yielded the 23 T cell receptor beta chains listed below, sequenced in a study of blood T cells in healthy people across ages. A J-beta primer mix and a sample-barcoded 5' primer were used in a second PCR of about 6 to 12 cycles. TCRdb used MiXCR to reprocess the 5' RACE reads, holding one entry per CDR3 protein. The data contain 1,500,000 or so distinct CDR3 sequences, 55% to 75% of them singletons. The sample taken for sequencing was blood. These receptors were taken from a man aged 18 to 29 in good health.

The table lists this clonotype with a count of one. The chain joins TRBV27 to TRBJ2-1, with D possibly TRBD1 on 5 matching bases. The J call may be incorrect, as the DNA end agrees better with TRBJ2-7. Per germline, CDR1 MNHEY and CDR2 SMNVEV (reference sequence). The CDR3 extends over 14 amino acids. DNA for the CDR3: TGTGCCAGCAGTTTCGGGCAGGGTTACAATGAGCAGTACTTC. It is translated as CASSFGQGYNEQYF.

This chain uses TRBV7-9 with TRBJ2-7; D is perhaps TRBD2 (6 bases). Germline CDR1 reads SEHNR; CDR2 reads FQNEAQ (reference sequence). CDR3 size: 15 residues. V dropped 2 bases and J dropped 6 bases, with 17 bases sitting between them. The CDR3: CASSLSPGAPPEQYF. The CDR3 DNA reads TGTGCCAGCAGCTTAAGTCCGGGAGCTCCCCCCGAGCAGTACTTC. The complete variable domain, with remaining parts taken from reference TRBV7-9 and TRBJ2-7, reads DTGVSQNPRHKITKRGQNVTFRCDPISEHNRLYWYRQTLGQGPEFLTYFQNEAQLEKSRLLSDRFSAERPKGSFSTLEIQRTEQGDSAMYLCASSLSPGAPPEQYFGPGTRLTVT.

The CDR3 sequence: CASRLQQTGELFF. As DNA, the CDR3 is TGTGCCAGCAGACTCCAACAGACCGGGGAGCTGTTTTTT. This chain uses TRBV12-3 or TRBV12-4 with TRBJ2-2; D remains ambiguous. This CDR3 comprises 13 residues. V lost 6 bases to trimming and J lost 5 bases, with 10 bases between them.

The rearrangement joins TRBV7-6 to TRBJ2-7; the D gene is possibly TRBD2 (6 bases). This CDR3 is 15 amino acids long. V lost 4 bases to trimming and J lost 0 bases, with 13 bases between them. Germline-derived CDR1 and CDR2 are SGHVS and FNYEAQ. The chain's CDR3 is CASSSGTSSSYEQYF. CDR3 DNA: TGTGCCAGCAGCTCCGGGACTTCAAGCTCCTACGAGCAGTACTTC.

This clonotype appeared a few times. The CDR3 loop is CASSITIRRDRRSTDTQYF. CDR3 nucleotides: TGTGCCAGCAGCATTACGATCCGCCGGGACCGTAGAAGCACAGATACGCAGTATTTT. The rearrangement uses TRBV7-9 and TRBJ2-3; either TRBD1 or TRBD2 may fit D (5 bases each). Germline values: CDR1 SEHNR, CDR2 FQNEAQ (reference sequence). Trimming took off 5 bases at V and 0 bases at J, with 24 bases between the two ends. CDR3 size: 19 residues.

This chain links TRBV12-3 or TRBV12-4 with TRBJ2-5; the D is unclear. V lost 9 bases and J lost 1, with 12 bases in between. CDR3 size: 13 residues. For the CDR3, the DNA is TGTGCCAGTAAGGAGTCCCCCCAAGAGACCCAGTACTTC. This sequence encodes CASKESPQETQYF.

The V and J genes are TRBV20-1 and TRBJ2-5; D uncertain. CDR3 length equals 16 residues. Germline V CDR1 and CDR2: DFQATT, SNEGSKA (reference sequence). Trimming stripped 0 bases from V and 5 bases from J, with 19 bases between. The CDR3 DNA follows: TGCAGTGCTAGAGACCCCCTCCGACACCCGGCGGAGACCCAGTACTTC. It yields the protein CSARDPLRHPAETQYF.

The V call is TRBV4-1, the J call TRBJ1-5; no clear D gene. The J call may be wrong; the DNA end is better matched by TRBJ2-3. The CDR3 runs 14 residues. Germline CDR1 is MGHRA and CDR2 is YSYEKL. CDR3 in amino acids: CASSQDVSADTQYF. CDR3 nucleotides: TGCGCCAGCAGCCAAGACGTAAGTGCAGATACGCAGTATTTT.

In its sample, this clonotype was seen a few times. The rearrangement links TRBV25-1 to TRBJ2-1, with no clear D. The V gene's germline CDR1 is MGHDK and CDR2 SYGVNS. With 3 bases removed from V and 9 bases from J, the gap between germline ends came to 18 bases. The CDR3 extends over 15 amino acids. Here the CDR3 reads CASSDRNPSRAEQFF. The CDR3 DNA follows: TGTGCCAGCAGTGATAGGAACCCAAGTAGGGCTGAGCAGTTCTTC.

The V call is TRBV4-1, the J call TRBJ2-1; a possible D gene is TRBD2 (6 bases). Germline CDR1 and CDR2: MGHRA and YSYEKL. Trimming removed 3 bases from V and 7 bases from J, with 13 bases in between. CDR3 size: 14 residues. The CDR3 loop reads CASSHPGEWNEQFF. CDR3 in DNA: TGCGCCAGCAGCCATCCGGGAGAATGGAATGAGCAGTTCTTC.

The sample holds a few counts of this clonotype. J is TRBJ2-7 and V is TRBV6-2 or TRBV6-3; no definite D call. The CDR3 consists of 15 residues. The V and J ends lost 3 bases and 3 bases respectively, with 15 bases between them. Germline CDR1 is MNHEY and CDR2 is SVGEGT. The CDR3, as DNA: TGTGCCAGCAGTTATATTCAAGGACCGATCTACGAGCAGTACTTC. Translation gives CASSYIQGPIYEQYF.

The genes are TRBV25-1 and TRBJ2-7; a possible D gene is TRBD1 (6 bases). CDR3 size: 13 residues. Trimming stripped 1 base from V and 5 bases from J, with 9 bases between. Per germline, CDR1 MGHDK and CDR2 SYGVNS. CDR3 amino acids: CASSESYRDEQYF. As DNA, the CDR3 is TGTGCCAGCAGTGAATCCTACAGGGACGAGCAGTACTTC.

This chain uses TRBV20-1 with TRBJ2-7; no clear D gene. With the DNA end fitting TRBJ2-5 better, the J assignment may be wrong. CDR3 length: 13 residues. Germline CDR1 and CDR2: DFQATT and SNEGSKA (reference sequence). CDR3 protein: CSARDPRAKTQYF. Written as DNA, the CDR3 is TGCAGTGCTAGAGATCCAAGGGCAAAGACCCAGTACTTC.

The V and J genes are TRBV15 and TRBJ2-3; D ambiguous. This CDR3 spans 15 amino acids. Trimming stripped 6 bases from V and 5 bases from J, with 18 bases between. Germline CDR1 reads LNHNV; CDR2 reads YYDKDF (reference sequence). CDR3 amino acids: CATRGSLGFGDTQYF. CDR3 nucleotides: TGTGCCACCAGGGGTTCTCTGGGGTTCGGAGATACGCAGTATTTT.

The chain has TRBV29-1 and TRBJ2-1; D might be TRBD1 or TRBD2, each matching 5 bases. The CDR3 length is 14 residues. V gave up 8 bases and J gave up 7 bases, with 21 bases separating them. Per germline, CDR1 SQVTM and CDR2 ANQGSEA. Here the CDR3 DNA reads TGCAGCTCCTCAGGGAGAAGGTCAGGAAATGAGCAGTTCTTC. Protein: CSSSGRRSGNEQFF.

The genes are TRBV29-1 and TRBJ2-7; D ambiguous. V lost 7 bases and J 0 bases, leaving 16 bases between the germline ends. Looked up from germline, CDR1 is SQVTM and CDR2 is ANQGSEA. This CDR3 contains 14 residues. The CDR3 nucleotides are TGCAGCGCTGCCGAGCCCGACCACTCCTACGAGCAGTACTTC. It is translated as CSAAEPDHSYEQYF.

This chain connects TRBV20-1 to TRBJ1-1; 9 bases map to TRBD1. Germline V gene data show CDR1 as DFQATT and CDR2 as SNEGSKA (reference sequence). The length of the CDR3 is 16 residues. Trimming took 3 bases from V and 0 from J; bases not matched to a gene: 8. The CDR3 region is CSARGPGTGLNTEAFF. The CDR3 nucleotides read TGCAGTGCTAGGGGTCCCGGGACAGGGCTGAACACTGAAGCTTTCTTT.

The genes are TRBV5-1 and TRBJ2-1; 9 bases line up with TRBD2. V lost 0 bases to trimming and J lost 7 bases; unmatched junction nucleotides: 8. The CDR3 totals 16 residues. Germline CDR1 reads SGHRS; CDR2 reads YFSETQ. CDR3 DNA sequence: TGCGCCAGCAGCTTGGTTCTTCTAGCGGGATCAAATGAGCAGTTCTTC. It specifies CASSLVLLAGSNEQFF.

V is TRBV12-3 or TRBV12-4 and J is TRBJ2-1; TRBD1 matches at 7 bases. The ends lost 2 bases at V and 3 bases at J; junction bases unmatched: 4. The CDR3 is made up of 15 amino acids. This chain's CDR3 is CASSLPGQIYNEQFF. CDR3 coding DNA: TGTGCCAGCAGTTTACCGGGACAGATCTACAATGAGCAGTTCTTC.

This chain connects TRBV6-6 to TRBJ1-2; 7 nucleotides align to TRBD1. Per the germline V gene, CDR1 is MNHNY and CDR2 is SVGAGI (reference sequence). Trimming took 11 bases from V and 7 from J; bases not matched to a gene: 19. The CDR3 covers 15 residues. CDR3 sequence: CACTPTLQGSGGYTF. The CDR3 region has the DNA TGTGCCTGCACCCCGACTCTACAGGGGAGCGGTGGCTACACCTTC.

This clonotype was recorded many times. This chain joins TRBV6-1 and TRBJ2-1, with 11 bases aligning to TRBD1. CDR3 length: 15 residues. Per germline, CDR1 MNHNS and CDR2 SASEGT. V was pared by 0 bases and J by 6 bases, with 1 base of the junction left unmatched. The chain's CDR3 is CASSEAGTGGNEQFF. CDR3 DNA sequence: TGTGCCAGCAGTGAAGCAGGGACAGGGGGCAATGAGCAGTTCTTC.

This clonotype was counted once. The rearrangement joins TRBV14 to TRBJ1-6, with D uncertain. V was cut by 0 bases and J by 12 bases, with 6 bases left in between. The CDR3 consists of 12 residues. Germline CDR1 and CDR2: SGHDN and FVKESK. Written as DNA, the CDR3 is TGTGCCAGCAGCCAAGATGTAGGACCCCTCCACTTT. This sequence encodes CASSQDVGPLHF.

This chain uses TRBV20-1 with TRBJ2-4; tentative D call: TRBD2 (5 bases). Germline CDR1 DFQATT, CDR2 SNEGSKA (reference sequence). The CDR3 sequence is 16 residues long. The germline V and J ends were trimmed by 0 bases and 0 bases, with 12 bases remaining between them. As DNA, the CDR3 is TGCAGTGCTAGAGATCTCATAGCGACAGCCAAAAACATTCAGTACTTC. It translates to CSARDLIATAKNIQYF.